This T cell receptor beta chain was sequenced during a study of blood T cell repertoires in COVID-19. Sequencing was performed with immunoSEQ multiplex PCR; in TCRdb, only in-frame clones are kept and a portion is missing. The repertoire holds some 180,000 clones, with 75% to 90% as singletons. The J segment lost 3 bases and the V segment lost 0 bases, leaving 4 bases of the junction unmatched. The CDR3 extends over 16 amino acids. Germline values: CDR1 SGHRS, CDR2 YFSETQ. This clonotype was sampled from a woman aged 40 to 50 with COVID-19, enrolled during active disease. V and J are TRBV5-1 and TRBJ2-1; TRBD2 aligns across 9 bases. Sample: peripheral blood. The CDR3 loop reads CASSLDTAGGYNEQFF. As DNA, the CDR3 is TGCGCCAGCAGCTTGGATACAGCGGGAGGCTACAATGAGCAGTTCTTC.